This T cell receptor beta chain originates from a study of control samples from healthy donors and cancer patients. With 4 bases removed from V and 0 bases from J, the gap between germline ends came to 12 bases. The CDR3 spans 17 residues. Germline CDR1 reads KGHDR; CDR2 reads SFDVKD. This clone was observed a single time. TCRdb keeps only in-frame clones here, not all; method: immunoSEQ multiplex PCR. The data hold some 210,000 clones, with approximately 91% observed a single time. The sequencing sample was made of blood. This clonotype was sampled from a man between 25 and 39 years old in good health. The chain uses TRBV24-1 and TRBJ2-6; a weak D match, TRBD1 (6 bases). This chain's CDR3 is CATSENDRSSGANVLTF. CDR3 in DNA: TGTGCCACCAGTGAAAACGACAGGAGCTCTGGGGCCAACGTCCTGACTTTC.